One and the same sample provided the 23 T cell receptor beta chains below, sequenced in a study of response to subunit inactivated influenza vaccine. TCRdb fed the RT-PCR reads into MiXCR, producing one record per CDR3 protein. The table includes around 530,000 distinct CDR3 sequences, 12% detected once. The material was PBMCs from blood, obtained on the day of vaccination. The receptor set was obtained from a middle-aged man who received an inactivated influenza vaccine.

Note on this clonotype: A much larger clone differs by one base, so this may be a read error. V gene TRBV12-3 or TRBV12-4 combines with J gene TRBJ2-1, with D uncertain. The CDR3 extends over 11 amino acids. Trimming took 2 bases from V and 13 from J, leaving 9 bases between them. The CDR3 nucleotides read TGTGCCAGCAGTTTAACCGGAGACCAGTTCTTC. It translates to CASSLTGDQFF.

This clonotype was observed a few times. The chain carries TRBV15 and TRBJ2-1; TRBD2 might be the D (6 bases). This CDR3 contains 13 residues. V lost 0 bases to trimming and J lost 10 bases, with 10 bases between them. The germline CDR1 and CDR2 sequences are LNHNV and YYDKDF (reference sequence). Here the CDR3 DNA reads TGTGCCACCAGCAGAGATTGGCGGGAAGAGCAGTTCTTC. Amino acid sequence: CATSRDWREEQFF. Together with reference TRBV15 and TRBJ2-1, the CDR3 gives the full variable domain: DAMVIQNPRYQVTQFGKPVTLSCSQTLNHNVMYWYQQKSSQAPKLLFHYYDKDFNNEADTPDNFQSRRPNTSFCFLDIRSPGLGDTAMYLCATSRDWREEQFFGPGTRLTVL.

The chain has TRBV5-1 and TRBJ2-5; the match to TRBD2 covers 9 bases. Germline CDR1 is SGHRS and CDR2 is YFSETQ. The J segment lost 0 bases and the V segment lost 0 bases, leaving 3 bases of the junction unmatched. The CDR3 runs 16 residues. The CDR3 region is CASSLDASGNQETQYF. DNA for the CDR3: TGCGCCAGCAGCTTGGATGCTAGCGGGAACCAAGAGACCCAGTACTTC.

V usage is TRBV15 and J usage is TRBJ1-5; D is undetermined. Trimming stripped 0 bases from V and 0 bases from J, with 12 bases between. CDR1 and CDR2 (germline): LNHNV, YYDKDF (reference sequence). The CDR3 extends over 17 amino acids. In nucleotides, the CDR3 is TGTGCCACCAGCAGAGATGGATCGGGGTATAGCAATCAGCCCCAGCATTTT. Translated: CATSRDGSGYSNQPQHF.

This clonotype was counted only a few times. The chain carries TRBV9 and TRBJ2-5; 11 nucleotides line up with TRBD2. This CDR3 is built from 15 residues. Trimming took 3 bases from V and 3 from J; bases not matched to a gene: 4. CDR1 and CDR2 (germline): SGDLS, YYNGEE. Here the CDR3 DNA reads TGTGCCAGCAGCGATAGCGGGAGGGCCGAAGAGACCCAGTACTTC. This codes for CASSDSGRAEETQYF. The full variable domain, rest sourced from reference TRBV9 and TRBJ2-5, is DSGVTQTPKHLITATGQRVTLRCSPRSGDLSVYWYQQSLDQGLQFLIQYYNGEERAKGNILERFSAQQFPDLHSELNLSSLELGDSALYFCASSDSGRAEETQYFGPGTRLLVL.

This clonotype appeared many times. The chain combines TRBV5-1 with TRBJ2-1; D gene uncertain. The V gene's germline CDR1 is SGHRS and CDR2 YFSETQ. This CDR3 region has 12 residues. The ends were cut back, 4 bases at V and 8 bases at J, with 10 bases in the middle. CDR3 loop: CASSQIRDEQFF. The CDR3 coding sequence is TGCGCCAGCAGCCAAATCAGAGATGAGCAGTTCTTC.

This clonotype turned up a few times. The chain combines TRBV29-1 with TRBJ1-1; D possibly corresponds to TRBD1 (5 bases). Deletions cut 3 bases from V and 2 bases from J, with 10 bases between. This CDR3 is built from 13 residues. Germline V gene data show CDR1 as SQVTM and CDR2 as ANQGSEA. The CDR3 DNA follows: TGCAGCGTTGAGCCCCAGGGAAACACTGAAGCTTTCTTT. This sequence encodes CSVEPQGNTEAFF.

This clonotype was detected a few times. The CDR3 sequence is CAITEGGEPNTEAFF. The CDR3 region has the DNA TGTGCCATCACCGAAGGCGGGGAGCCAAACACTGAAGCTTTCTTT. This chain joins TRBV10-3 and TRBJ1-1; no clear D gene. CDR3 length: 15 amino acids. CDR1 is ENHRY, CDR2 SYGVKD, per germline. V gave up 7 bases and J gave up 2 bases, with 17 bases separating them.

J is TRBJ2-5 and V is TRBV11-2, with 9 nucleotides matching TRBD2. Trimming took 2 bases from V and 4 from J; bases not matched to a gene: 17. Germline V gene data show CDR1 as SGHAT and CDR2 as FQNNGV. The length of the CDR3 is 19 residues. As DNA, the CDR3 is TGTGCCAGCAGCTTAAATAGCGGGGGCCCCCCGGAGAGGGTAGAGACCCAGTACTTC. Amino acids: CASSLNSGGPPERVETQYF.

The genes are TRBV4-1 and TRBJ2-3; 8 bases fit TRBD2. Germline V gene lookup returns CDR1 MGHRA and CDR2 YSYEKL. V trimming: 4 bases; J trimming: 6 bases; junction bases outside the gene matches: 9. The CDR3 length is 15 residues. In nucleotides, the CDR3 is TGCGCCAGCAGCCGAGCGGGGGCCCCGCAGGATACGCAGTATTTT. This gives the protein CASSRAGAPQDTQYF.

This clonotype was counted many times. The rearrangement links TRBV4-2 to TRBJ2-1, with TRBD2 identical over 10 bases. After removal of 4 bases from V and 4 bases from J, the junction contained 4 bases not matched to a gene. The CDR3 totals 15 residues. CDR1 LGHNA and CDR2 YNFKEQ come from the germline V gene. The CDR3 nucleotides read TGTGCCAGCAGCCCTAGCGGGAGTACGTACAATGAGCAGTTCTTC. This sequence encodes CASSPSGSTYNEQFF.

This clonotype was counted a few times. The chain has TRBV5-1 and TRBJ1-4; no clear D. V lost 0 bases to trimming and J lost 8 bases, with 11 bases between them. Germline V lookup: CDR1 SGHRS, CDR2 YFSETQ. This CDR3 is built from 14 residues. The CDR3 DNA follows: TGCGCCAGCAGCTTGGCCGAGGAAGGGGAAAAACTGTTTTTT. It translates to CASSLAEEGEKLFF.

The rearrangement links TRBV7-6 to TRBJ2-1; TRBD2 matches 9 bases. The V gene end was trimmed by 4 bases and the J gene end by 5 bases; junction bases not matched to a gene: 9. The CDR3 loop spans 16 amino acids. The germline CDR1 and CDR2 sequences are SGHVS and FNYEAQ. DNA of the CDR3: TGTGCCAGCAGCTCTCCGACTAGCGGTACTAACAATGAGCAGTTCTTC. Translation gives CASSSPTSGTNNEQFF.

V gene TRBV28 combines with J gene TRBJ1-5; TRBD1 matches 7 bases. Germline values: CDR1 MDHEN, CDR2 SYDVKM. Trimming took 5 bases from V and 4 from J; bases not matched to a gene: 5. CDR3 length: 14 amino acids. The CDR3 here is CASSKTGPNQPQHF. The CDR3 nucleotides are TGTGCCAGCAGTAAGACAGGGCCAAATCAGCCCCAGCATTTT.

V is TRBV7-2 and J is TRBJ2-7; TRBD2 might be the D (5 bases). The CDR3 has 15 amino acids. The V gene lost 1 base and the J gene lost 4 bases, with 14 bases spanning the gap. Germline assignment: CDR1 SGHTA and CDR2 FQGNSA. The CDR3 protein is CASSLVPVSGYEQYF. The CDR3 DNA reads TGTGCCAGCAGCTTAGTACCCGTTTCGGGGTACGAGCAGTACTTC.

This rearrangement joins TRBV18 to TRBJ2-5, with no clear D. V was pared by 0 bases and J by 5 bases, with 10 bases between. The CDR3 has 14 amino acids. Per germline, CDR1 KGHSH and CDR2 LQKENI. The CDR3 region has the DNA TGTGCCAGCTCACCACCGGGAAACTTGGAGACCCAGTACTTC. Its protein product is CASSPPGNLETQYF.

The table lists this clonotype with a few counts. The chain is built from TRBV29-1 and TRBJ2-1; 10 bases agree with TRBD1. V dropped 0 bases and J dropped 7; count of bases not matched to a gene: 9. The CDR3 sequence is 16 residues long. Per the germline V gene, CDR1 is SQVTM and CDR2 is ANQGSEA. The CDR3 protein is CSVEDLPDRGRNEQFF. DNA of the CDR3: TGCAGCGTTGAAGATCTCCCGGACAGGGGGAGGAATGAGCAGTTCTTC.

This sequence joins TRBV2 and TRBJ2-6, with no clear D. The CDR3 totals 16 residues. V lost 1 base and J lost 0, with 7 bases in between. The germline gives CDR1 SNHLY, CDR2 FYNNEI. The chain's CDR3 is CASSEDRYSGANVLTF. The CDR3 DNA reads TGTGCCAGCAGTGAAGACCGGTACTCTGGGGCCAACGTCCTGACTTTC.

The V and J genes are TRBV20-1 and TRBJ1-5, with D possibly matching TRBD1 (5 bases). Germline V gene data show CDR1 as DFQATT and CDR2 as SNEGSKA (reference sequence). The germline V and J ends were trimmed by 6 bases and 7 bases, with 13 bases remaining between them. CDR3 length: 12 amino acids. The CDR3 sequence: CSADTAGQPQHF. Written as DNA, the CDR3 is TGCAGTGCAGACACGGCAGGGCAGCCCCAGCATTTT.

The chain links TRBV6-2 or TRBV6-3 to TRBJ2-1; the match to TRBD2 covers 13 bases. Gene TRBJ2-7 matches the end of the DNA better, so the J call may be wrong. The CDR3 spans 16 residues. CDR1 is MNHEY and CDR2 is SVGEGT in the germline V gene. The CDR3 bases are TGTGCCAGCAGTTTCCGACTAGCGGGGGGATACAATGAGCAGTACTTC. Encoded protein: CASSFRLAGGYNEQYF.

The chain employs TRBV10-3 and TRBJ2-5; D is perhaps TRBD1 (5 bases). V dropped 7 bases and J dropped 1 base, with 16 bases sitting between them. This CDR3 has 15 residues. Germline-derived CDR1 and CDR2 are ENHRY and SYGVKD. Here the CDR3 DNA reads TGTGCCATCAAACGGGCGCAGGGCCTCCAAGAGACCCAGTACTTC. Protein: CAIKRAQGLQETQYF.

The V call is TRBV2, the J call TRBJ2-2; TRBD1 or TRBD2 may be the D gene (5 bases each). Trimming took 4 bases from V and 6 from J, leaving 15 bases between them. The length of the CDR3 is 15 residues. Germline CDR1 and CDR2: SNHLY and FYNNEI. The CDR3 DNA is TGTGCCAGCAGTGCAAGGGGAGTAGGGGCCGGGGAGCTGTTTTTT. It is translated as CASSARGVGAGELFF.

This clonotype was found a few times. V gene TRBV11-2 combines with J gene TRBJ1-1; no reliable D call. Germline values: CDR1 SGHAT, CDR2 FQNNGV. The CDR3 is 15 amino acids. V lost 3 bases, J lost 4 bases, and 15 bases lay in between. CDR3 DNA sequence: TGTGCCAGCAGCTTGGCGTTCGTTCGGGGCACTGAAGCTTTCTTT. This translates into CASSLAFVRGTEAFF.